The clone carrying this T cell receptor (beta chain) was counted a few times. The sample originates from a study of cytomegalovirus exposure and HLA in healthy donors. This PCR relied on a set of 60 Vbeta primers and 13 Jbeta primers. Using immunoSEQ multiplex PCR, the repertoire was profiled, and TCRdb retains in-frame clones only, with some absent. The table has about 160,000 clones, roughly 76% seen once. Trimming pared 4 bases from V and 3 bases from J, leaving 7 bases between. CDR1 MNHNS and CDR2 SASEGT come from the germline V gene. The CDR3 consists of 13 residues. This TCR was sampled from a woman between 45 and 65 years old in good health and CMV-seronegative. The rearrangement uses TRBV6-1 and TRBJ1-5; D gene ambiguous. Sequenced material: PBMCs. For the CDR3, the DNA is TGTGCCAGCAGTGGGCAGAACAATCAGCCCCAGCATTTT. Encoded protein: CASSGQNNQPQHF.